One sample yielded the 14 T cell receptor beta chains listed below, sequenced in a study of T-cell reconstitution after alpha-beta-depleted transplantation in children. A library of TCRbeta sequences, prepared with unique molecular identifiers, was generated. TCRdb ran MiXCR on the PCR reads and lists one entry per CDR3 protein. The repertoire includes hundreds of thousands of distinct CDR3 sequences, around 15% of them detected once, and 29% sits in the top ten. This specimen was PBMCs, mostly from graft donor cells, taken 360 days after TCRalphabeta/CD19-depleted stem cell transplant. Receptors were obtained from a boy under three years old who had a stem cell transplant for Wiskott-Aldrich syndrome, so the T cells may come from the graft donor.

The V and J genes are TRBV6-2 or TRBV6-3 and TRBJ2-7; TRBD2 agrees at 16 bases. The CDR3 sequence is 18 residues long. V lost 4 bases, J lost 3 bases, and 9 bases stayed unmatched. Germline V gene lookup returns CDR1 MNHEY and CDR2 SVGEGT. The DNA of the CDR3 is TGTGCCAGCAGTTGGGGACTAGCGGGAGGGCCGGAGGGCTACGAGCAGTACTTC. It is translated as CASSWGLAGGPEGYEQYF.

This clonotype was counted a few times. The chain combines TRBV10-2 with TRBJ2-2; weak D call: TRBD2 (6 bases). The V end was cut by 4 bases, the J end by 6 bases, with 12 bases between. The CDR3 is 14 amino acids. The germline V gene encodes CDR1 WSHSY and CDR2 SAAADI. CDR3 DNA sequence: TGCGCCAGCAGTGTCGGGCGGGGTGCCGGGGAGCTGTTTTTT. As protein: CASSVGRGAGELFF.

This clonotype showed up just a few times. The chain joins TRBV7-9 to TRBJ1-4; 8 bases line up with TRBD1. Germline assignment: CDR1 SEHNR and CDR2 FQNEAQ (reference sequence). With 5 bases clipped from V and 8 bases from J, the junction kept 10 bases outside the gene matches. This CDR3 is built from 15 residues. CDR3 sequence reads: CASSQRTGFKEKLFF. CDR3 coding DNA: TGTGCCAGCAGCCAACGGACAGGGTTTAAAGAAAAACTGTTTTTT.

The chain uses TRBV12-3 or TRBV12-4 and TRBJ1-1, with unresolved D. Trimming removed 2 bases from V and 2 bases from J, with 9 bases in between. The CDR3 is made up of 14 amino acids. This CDR3 reads CASSLNRPNTEAFF. CDR3 in DNA: TGTGCCAGCAGTTTAAACCGCCCAAACACTGAAGCTTTCTTT.

The chain combines TRBV6-5 with TRBJ2-7; 12 positions match TRBD1. After removal of 2 bases from V and 3 bases from J, the junction contained 5 bases not matched to a gene. The length of the CDR3 is 16 residues. Germline values: CDR1 MNHEY, CDR2 SVGAGI. CDR3 DNA: TGTGCCAGCAGTTACGTTGGGACAGGGGGCATCTACGAGCAGTACTTC. Its protein is CASSYVGTGGIYEQYF.

This chain uses TRBV5-1 with TRBJ1-1; D is undetermined. Germline values: CDR1 SGHRS, CDR2 YFSETQ. V lost 0 bases and J 3 bases, leaving 6 bases between the germline ends. The CDR3 length is 13 residues. The CDR3 region is CASSLDVHTEAFF. The CDR3, as DNA: TGCGCCAGCAGCTTGGACGTCCACACTGAAGCTTTCTTT.

V usage is TRBV12-3 or TRBV12-4 and J usage is TRBJ1-5, with D perhaps matching TRBD1 (5 bases). CDR3 length: 14 amino acids. The germline V and J ends were trimmed by 1 base and 6 bases, with 10 bases remaining between them. This CDR3 reads CASSLGTLFQPQHF. The DNA of the CDR3 is TGTGCCAGCAGTTTAGGGACACTATTTCAGCCCCAGCATTTT.

The chain joins TRBV3-1 to TRBJ2-5; 7 positions agree with TRBD2. J was trimmed by 5 bases and V by 4 bases; bases with no gene match: 4. The V gene's germline CDR1 is LGHDT and CDR2 YNNKEL (reference sequence). This CDR3 region has 13 residues. In DNA form, the CDR3 reads TGTGCCAGCAGCCGGACTAGTTTCGAGACCCAGTACTTC. Translating gives CASSRTSFETQYF.

The genes are TRBV14 and TRBJ2-6; D may match TRBD1 or TRBD2 (5 bases each). The CDR3 totals 17 residues. From germline, CDR1 is SGHDN and CDR2 FVKESK. V lost 1 base and J 2 bases, leaving 12 bases between the germline ends. CDR3: CASSQGRGLAGANVLTF. CDR3 nucleotides: TGTGCCAGCAGCCAAGGACGGGGCCTGGCTGGGGCCAACGTCCTGACTTTC.

V usage is TRBV11-2 and J usage is TRBJ2-5, with 7 bases fitting TRBD1. The CDR3 contains 17 residues. Trimming removed 5 bases from V and 5 bases from J; junction bases left unmatched: 17. Germline values: CDR1 SGHAT, CDR2 FQNNGV. Here the CDR3 DNA reads TGTGCCAGCAGCCGTGACAGGGTCTCTTATCCAAGGGAGACCCAGTACTTC. Its protein product is CASSRDRVSYPRETQYF.

This clonotype was observed a few times. CDR3 bases: TGCAGCGTTCTATCGTACTTTCCGTTCTCCTACGAGCAGTACTTC. Amino acid sequence: CSVLSYFPFSYEQYF. This chain uses TRBV29-1 with TRBJ2-7; D not resolved. Germline V lookup: CDR1 SQVTM, CDR2 ANQGSEA. The ends were cut back, 5 bases at V and 0 bases at J, with 17 bases in the middle. The CDR3 contains 15 residues.

This clonotype was recorded at least ten times. The chain combines TRBV18 with TRBJ2-1, with TRBD2 identical over 8 bases. The CDR3 consists of 15 residues. The ends lost 2 bases at V and 4 bases at J; junction bases unmatched: 4. Looked up from germline, CDR1 is KGHSH and CDR2 is LQKENI. For the CDR3, the DNA is TGTGCCAGCTCACCAGTCAGCGGGGGTTACAATGAGCAGTTCTTC. Amino acid sequence: CASSPVSGGYNEQFF.

V is TRBV5-5 and J is TRBJ2-1, with TRBD1 matching 8 bases. CDR1 SGHKS and CDR2 YYEKEE come from the germline V gene (reference sequence). V lost 5 bases to trimming and J lost 12 bases; unmatched junction nucleotides: 13. CDR3 length equals 14 residues. CDR3 bases: TGTGCCAGCAGACGGGATCAGGGGGCAATGAGGCAGTTCTTC. It yields the protein CASRRDQGAMRQFF.

A note on this clonotype: One end of the junction fails to match germline, which may point to a read error. V usage is TRBV6-1 and J usage is TRBJ2-2, with D maybe TRBD2 (5 bases). The CDR3 totals 15 residues. Germline CDR1 reads MNHNS; CDR2 reads SASEGT. The CDR3 region is CASSGSFANTGELYF. As DNA, the CDR3 is TGTGCCAGCAGTGGATCGTTCGCGAACACCGGGGAGCTGTATTTT.